Below, 30 T cell receptor beta chains from the same sample are listed, as sequenced in a study of blood T cell repertoires in COVID-19. Produced via immunoSEQ multiplex PCR; TCRdb's table is partial and in-frame only. Of about 120,000 clones in the sample, almost 90% were seen once. Input material: peripheral blood. These receptors came from a woman in her forties or fifties with active or convalescent COVID-19.

CDR3 nucleotide sequence: TGTGCCAGCAGCTTACCGTCTAGCCCCCCCGGGGAGCTGTTTTTT. It yields the protein CASSLPSSPPGELFF. The rearrangement joins TRBV27 to TRBJ2-2; a possible D gene is TRBD2 (5 bases). The CDR3 runs 15 residues. The V end was cut by 6 bases, the J end by 6 bases, with 17 bases between. Per germline, CDR1 MNHEY and CDR2 SMNVEV (reference sequence).

The rearrangement links TRBV4-3 to TRBJ2-7; 10 nucleotides agree with TRBD2. The CDR3 covers 19 residues. Germline V gene sequence: CDR1 LGHNA, CDR2 YSLEER. V shed 2 bases, J shed 5 bases, and the junction held 18 bases outside the gene matches. CDR3 in DNA: TGCGCCAGCAGCCAACCCCCCCCTGCGCAGAGCGGGAGGGCCGACGAGCAGTACTTC. Translating gives CASSQPPPAQSGRADEQYF.

Concerning this clone: Other DNA variants within this sample encode the same CDR3. The rearrangement links TRBV24-1 to TRBJ2-3; 13 nucleotides agree with TRBD2. Germline V gives CDR1 KGHDR, CDR2 SFDVKD. Germline trimming cut 3 bases from V and 4 bases from J; bases unmatched to any gene: 3. This CDR3 is built from 16 residues. The CDR3 nucleotides read TGTGCCACCAGTGATCCCGGACTAGCGGGAGCAGATACGCAGTATTTT. Protein product: CATSDPGLAGADTQYF.

This clone was seen only once. V usage is TRBV21-1 and J usage is TRBJ1-2; the table gives TRBD1 as D, unverified against the DNA. TRBV21-1 is a recognized pseudogene. The CDR3 contains 16 residues. The DNA for the CDR3 is TGTGCCAGCAGCAAAGGGATTAGAGACACTAACTATGGCTACACCTTC. Encoded protein: CASSKGIRDTNYGYTF.

This chain uses TRBV28 with TRBJ2-3; 14 bases are shared with TRBD2. CDR1 MDHEN and CDR2 SYDVKM come from the germline V gene. The V segment lost 2 bases and the J segment 5 bases; nucleotides outside the gene matches: 3. The CDR3 spans 16 residues. In nucleotides, the CDR3 is TGTGCCAGCAGTTTAGGACTAGCGGGAGGCGGAGATACGCAGTATTTT. It yields the protein CASSLGLAGGGDTQYF.

The gene calls are TRBV5-1 and TRBJ2-1, with 10 bases identical to TRBD2. From germline, CDR1 is SGHRS and CDR2 YFSETQ. The CDR3 contains 16 residues. With 1 base clipped from V and 7 bases from J, the junction kept 8 bases outside the gene matches. CDR3 in DNA: TGCGCCAGCAGCTTGCTCCCTAGCGGGAGTAATAATGAGCAGTTCTTC. Amino acid sequence: CASSLLPSGSNNEQFF.

This clone was detected a few times. The chain employs TRBV27 and TRBJ1-4; TRBD1 matches 9 bases. This CDR3 has 14 amino acids. The ends lost 5 bases at V and 10 bases at J; junction bases unmatched: 8. CDR1 and CDR2 from the germline V gene are MNHEY and SMNVEV (reference sequence). In DNA, the CDR3 is TGTGCCAGCAGTCCCTGGGACAGGGTATCAAAACTGTTTTTT. This encodes CASSPWDRVSKLFF.

V gene TRBV7-9 combines with J gene TRBJ2-7, with a weak D call TRBD2 (5 bases). CDR1 and CDR2 (germline): SEHNR, FQNEAQ (reference sequence). The CDR3 contains 14 residues. V shed 0 bases and J shed 2 bases, with 8 bases lying between them. DNA of the CDR3: TGTGCCAGCAGCTTAGCGGGAGAGGCCTACGAGCAGTACTTC. Protein: CASSLAGEAYEQYF.

This chain links TRBV5-4 with TRBJ2-5, with 10 bases matching TRBD2. From germline, CDR1 is SGHNT and CDR2 YYREEE (reference sequence). J was trimmed by 4 bases and V by 3 bases; bases with no gene match: 12. The CDR3 has 17 residues. CDR3 loop: CASSWGVGTSVSETQYF. In DNA, the CDR3 is TGTGCCAGCAGCTGGGGCGTTGGGACTAGCGTATCAGAGACCCAGTACTTC.

V gene TRBV19 combines with J gene TRBJ2-7; 8 bases fit TRBD2. The junction had 9 bases not matched to a gene; V was cut back by 4 bases and J by 4 bases. Germline values: CDR1 LNHDA, CDR2 SQIVND (reference sequence). The CDR3 covers 15 residues. CDR3 DNA sequence: TGTGCCAGTAGTACTCCCACGGGAGGGGGGTACGAGCAGTACTTC. It specifies CASSTPTGGGYEQYF. The whole variable domain, filled in from reference TRBV19 and TRBJ2-7, reads DGGITQSPKYLFRKEGQNVTLSCEQNLNHDAMYWYRQDPGQGLRLIYYSQIVNDFQKGDIAEGYSVSREKKESFPLTVTSAQKNPTAFYLCASSTPTGGGYEQYFGPGTRLTVT.

The CDR3 DNA sequence: TGTGCCAGCAGCTTACGAATGCGGGCGGGAGGCCAAGAGACCCAGTACTTC. As protein: CASSLRMRAGGQETQYF. V gene TRBV7-2 combines with J gene TRBJ2-5; 8 positions agree with TRBD2. Germline V gene sequence: CDR1 SGHTA, CDR2 FQGNSA. The V and J ends lost 2 bases and 1 base, in that order; junction bases with no gene match: 9. This CDR3 is 17 amino acids long.

This clone was seen a few times. The chain employs TRBV5-1 and TRBJ1-1, with 7 bases matching TRBD1. The junction had 8 bases not matched to a gene; V was cut back by 6 bases and J by 3 bases. CDR3 length: 14 residues. Germline CDR1 is SGHRS and CDR2 is YFSETQ. CDR3 region: CASTSGTVDTEAFF. The CDR3 nucleotides are TGCGCCAGCACCTCCGGGACAGTCGACACTGAAGCTTTCTTT.

This chain joins TRBV6-5 and TRBJ2-5; a weak D match, TRBD2 (5 bases). CDR1 is MNHEY, CDR2 SVGAGI, per germline. CDR3 length: 11 amino acids. V was trimmed by 10 bases and J by 5 bases, leaving 11 bases between them. CDR3 bases: TGTGCCACCCTCCGGGGTGAGACCCAGTACTTC. This translates into CATLRGETQYF.

The chain recombines TRBV7-9 with TRBJ2-3; no clear D. The CDR3 loop spans 13 amino acids. The V and J ends lost 6 bases and 5 bases respectively, with 12 bases between them. Germline CDR1 reads SEHNR; CDR2 reads FQNEAQ (reference sequence). The CDR3 region is CASRTTPGDTQYF. The CDR3 nucleotides read TGTGCCAGCAGAACTACACCGGGAGATACGCAGTATTTT.

CDR3 in amino acids: CASSLGDRNTGELFF. As DNA, the CDR3 is TGTGCCAGCAGCTTAGGAGACAGGAACACCGGGGAGCTGTTTTTT. V gene TRBV7-9 combines with J gene TRBJ2-2; possibly TRBD1 for D (5 bases). The V end lost 1 base, the J end lost 1 base, and 7 bases lay between the germline ends. The CDR3 runs 15 residues. Germline CDR1 SEHNR, CDR2 FQNEAQ (reference sequence).

This clone was detected a few times. V is TRBV10-3 and J is TRBJ2-2; 12 positions agree with TRBD2. CDR1 and CDR2 (germline): ENHRY, SYGVKD. V lost 10 bases and J lost 3; bases outside the gene matches: 3. This CDR3 region has 14 residues. The CDR3 here is CATGTSGYTGELFF. CDR3 bases: TGTGCCACTGGGACTAGCGGGTACACCGGGGAGCTGTTTTTT.

The DNA for the CDR3 is TGCGCCAGCAGCCAAGTTCCAAACAGGGGTGGAGAGACCCAGTACTTC. Protein product: CASSQVPNRGGETQYF. The chain links TRBV4-1 to TRBJ2-5, with 7 bases fitting TRBD1. The CDR3 sequence is 16 residues long. The germline V gene has CDR1 MGHRA and CDR2 YSYEKL. V lost 1 base to trimming and J lost 4 bases; unmatched junction nucleotides: 9.

This chain connects TRBV11-3 to TRBJ1-1; a weak D match, TRBD1 (5 bases). Trimming removed 5 bases at V and 5 bases at J, with 12 bases between. The CDR3 is made up of 13 amino acids. The germline V gene has CDR1 SGHNT and CDR2 YENEEA. The CDR3 DNA reads TGTGCCAGCAGCATCAGGGCGGGGACTGAAGCTTTCTTT. Its protein is CASSIRAGTEAFF.

Only one count was recorded for this clone. In DNA, the CDR3 is TGCGCCAGCAGCCAAGATGGTAGCTTGATGGAGACCCAGTACTTC. Translated: CASSQDGSLMETQYF. This rearrangement joins TRBV4-3 to TRBJ2-5; D is unclear. V was shortened by 0 bases and J by 5 bases, with 13 bases between the two germline ends. Per germline, CDR1 LGHNA and CDR2 YSLEER. CDR3 length: 15 residues.

CDR3 coding DNA: TGTGCCAGCAGCGGTAGCGGGAAGGGCGAGCAGTACTTC. Amino acids: CASSGSGKGEQYF. V usage is TRBV9 and J usage is TRBJ2-7, with 8 bases aligning to TRBD2. Germline-derived CDR1 and CDR2 are SGDLS and YYNGEE. The CDR3 extends over 13 amino acids. The V segment lost 3 bases and the J segment 6 bases; nucleotides outside the gene matches: 5. Full variable domain (remainder filled in from reference TRBV9 and TRBJ2-7): DSGVTQTPKHLITATGQRVTLRCSPRSGDLSVYWYQQSLDQGLQFLIQYYNGEERAKGNILERFSAQQFPDLHSELNLSSLELGDSALYFCASSGSGKGEQYFGPGTRLTVT.

V gene TRBV19 combines with J gene TRBJ2-7, with a weak D call TRBD2 (6 bases). The CDR3 loop spans 17 amino acids. CDR1 and CDR2 from the germline V gene are LNHDA and SQIVND (reference sequence). Trimming pared 4 bases from V and 0 bases from J, leaving 19 bases between. The CDR3 nucleotides read TGTGCCAGTAGTAGGTGCCAAGGACTAACCCGCTCCTACGAGCAGTACTTC. The encoded protein is CASSRCQGLTRSYEQYF.

This chain connects TRBV6-5 to TRBJ1-1; D not resolved. V dropped 7 bases and J dropped 0 bases, with 9 bases sitting between them. From germline, CDR1 is MNHEY and CDR2 SVGAGI. This CDR3 region has 13 residues. CDR3 amino acids: CASKTEMNTEAFF. The CDR3 nucleotides read TGTGCCAGCAAAACAGAAATGAACACTGAAGCTTTCTTT.

V usage is TRBV2 and J usage is TRBJ1-1; 8 nucleotides align to TRBD1. V was clipped by 6 bases and J by 5 bases; unmatched bases: 5. The V gene's germline CDR1 is SNHLY and CDR2 FYNNEI. CDR3 length: 13 amino acids. Written as DNA, the CDR3 is TGTGCCAGCAGAGAGGACAGGGAAACTGAAGCTTTCTTT. It yields the protein CASREDRETEAFF.

The chain is built from TRBV28 and TRBJ2-1, with TRBD2 identical over 7 bases. Trimming at V came to 2 bases and at J to 3 bases, leaving 7 bases not matched to a gene. CDR1 and CDR2 from the germline V gene are MDHEN and SYDVKM. The length of the CDR3 is 16 residues. The CDR3 loop is CASSLVGTTVYNEQFF. The CDR3 nucleotides read TGTGCCAGCAGTTTAGTAGGGACTACGGTCTACAATGAGCAGTTCTTC.

This chain joins TRBV6-6 and TRBJ1-2, with 9 nucleotides matching TRBD1. With V trimmed by 2 bases and J by 5 bases, 9 bases remained unmatched. Germline CDR1 and CDR2: MNHNY and SVGAGI (reference sequence). There are 16 residues in the CDR3. CDR3 DNA: TGTGCCAGCAGTTACCCACAGGGGGCGATGGGATATGGCTACACCTTC. It codes for CASSYPQGAMGYGYTF.

The chain employs TRBV27 and TRBJ1-5; weak D call: TRBD1 (5 bases). Germline loops: CDR1 MNHEY, CDR2 SMNVEV (reference sequence). This CDR3 contains 17 residues. V was trimmed by 4 bases and J by 0 bases, leaving 16 bases between them. CDR3 region: CASSSTAPTYSNQPQHF. The CDR3 DNA reads as TGTGCCAGCAGTTCGACAGCGCCGACTTATAGCAATCAGCCCCAGCATTTT.

The V call is TRBV28, the J call TRBJ2-3, with D possibly being TRBD2 (5 bases). CDR3 length: 13 residues. V lost 8 bases, J lost 2 bases, and 11 bases lay in between. The germline V gene encodes CDR1 MDHEN and CDR2 SYDVKM. CDR3 sequence reads: CASRERATDTQYF. Here the CDR3 DNA reads TGTGCCAGCCGCGAGAGGGCCACAGATACGCAGTATTTT.

This chain joins TRBV9 and TRBJ1-5, with D unresolved. CDR1 is SGDLS and CDR2 is YYNGEE in the germline V gene. This CDR3 has 15 amino acids. Trimming pared 0 bases from V and 0 bases from J, leaving 7 bases between. CDR3 protein: CASSVGSLSNQPQHF. DNA of the CDR3: TGTGCCAGCAGCGTAGGTAGCCTTAGCAATCAGCCCCAGCATTTT.

This clone was counted a few times. One end of the junction does not line up with germline, which may come from a read error. The V gene is TRBV6-1, the J gene TRBJ1-2, with 7 bases that match TRBD1. Germline lookup yields CDR1 MNHNS and CDR2 SASEGT. The CDR3 loop spans 13 amino acids. In nucleotides, the CDR3 is TGTGCCAGCAGTGAAGCTCCCGACAGGGTCCACGCCTTC. Encoded protein: CASSEAPDRVHAF.

This clone has only one observation. This chain links TRBV30 with TRBJ2-1; D may be TRBD2 (6 bases). V lost 0 bases and J 7 bases, leaving 16 bases between the germline ends. CDR1 is GTSNPN and CDR2 is SVGIG in the germline V gene (reference sequence). The CDR3 covers 15 residues. Here the CDR3 DNA reads TGTGCCTGGAGTGTACGGGGCGGGATGGGGAATGAGCAGTTCTTC. The encoded protein is CAWSVRGGMGNEQFF.